The present TCR beta chain was sequenced within a study of shared clonotypes between healthy human individuals. Across the whole study: CD4 naive and CD4 memory each took three plates per donor, while CD8 naive took two and CD8 memory one.

The study's findings and limits: Generation probability values for non-shared clonotypes were lower than those for clonotypes shared by all four donors. Among four donors, roughly 5% of naive CD4 clonotypes were found in common.

Germline V gene sequence: CDR1 SEHNR, CDR2 FQNEAQ (reference sequence). Trimming removed 5 bases from V and 5 bases from J, with 17 bases in between. The CDR3 is 15 amino acids. As regards this clone: Antigen unknown.

Naive CD4+ cells were CD45RA-selected; the remaining cells were memory. Assay: immunoSEQ multiplex PCR; the TCRdb copy retains only in-frame clones and omits some. Of roughly 1,000,000 clones listed, around 82% are singletons. The sequenced sample consisted of memory CD4+ T cells from PBMCs. Noted subset: CD45RA-negative fraction. The receptor's source is a young man in good health. Some clones in this sample may be carry-over from other donors' samples. The genes are TRBV7-9 and TRBJ2-3; D gene ambiguous. The CDR3 bases are TGTGCCAGCAGCCCCGACAACTCAAACTTAGATACGCAGTATTTT. It encodes CASSPDNSNLDTQYF.